The TCR beta chain under discussion was sequenced for a study of blood T cell repertoires in COVID-19. Original processing methods: It was from reference gene primer amplification that nucleated cell counts were estimated. The protocol was immunoSEQ multiplex PCR, while the TCRdb copy is restricted to in-frame clones and leaves out a portion. From that table come the V and J calls and clone size; the DNA was used to work out D and trimming. Of 120,000 to 150,000 clones in the sample, over 75% were seen once. The V end was cut by 10 bases, the J end by 0 bases, with 14 bases between. Looked up from germline, CDR1 is ENHRY and CDR2 is SYGVKD. The CDR3 has 14 residues.

The clonotype originates from a man in his sixties with active or convalescent COVID-19. The sequenced sample was peripheral blood. The rearrangement links TRBV10-3 to TRBJ2-3; D possibly corresponds to TRBD1 (6 bases). CDR3: CATTWDISTDTQYF. DNA for the CDR3: TGTGCCACCACCTGGGACATTAGCACAGATACGCAGTATTTT.